These T cell receptor beta chains were read from a single sample in a study of blood T cell repertoires in COVID-19. Sequencing used immunoSEQ multiplex PCR; TCRdb keeps in-frame clones, though not all of them. The sample consists of fewer than 450,000 clones, approximately 84% of them appearing once. Sequencing input: PBMCs or T cells enriched from blood (not recorded which). All receptors derive from a woman aged 30 to 39 who had recovered from COVID-19. The CDR3 runs from the conserved cysteine through the conserved F or W. Fields, in order: CDR3 protein, CDR3 DNA, D gene, J gene, CDR3 length, clone size, V gene. D genes are given only for firm matches. The size field is filled for only some rows; it gives once, few, many or a size class.

CDR3 protein: CASSYEYPNYGYTF
CDR3 DNA: TGTGCCAGCAGTTACGAGTACCCTAACTATGGCTACACCTTC
D gene: NA
J gene: TRBJ1-2
CDR3 length: 14
clone size: NA
V gene: TRBV6-2/TRBV6-3

CDR3 protein: CASSAVASSYNSPLHF
CDR3 DNA: TGCGCCAGCAGCGCGGTGGCGAGCTCCTATAATTCACCCCTCCACTTT
D gene: NA
J gene: TRBJ1-6
CDR3 length: 16
clone size: NA
V gene: TRBV5-1

CDR3 protein: CASSIVPDQPQHF
CDR3 DNA: TGTGCCAGTAGTATAGTTCCCGATCAGCCCCAGCATTTT
D gene: NA
J gene: TRBJ1-5
CDR3 length: 13
clone size: NA
V gene: TRBV19

CDR3 protein: CASRRTENNSPLHF
CDR3 DNA: TGTGCCAGCAGGCGGACAGAGAATAATTCACCCCTCCACTTT
D gene: NA
J gene: TRBJ1-6
CDR3 length: 14
clone size: NA
V gene: TRBV27

CDR3 protein: CASSRRGATGNTIYF
CDR3 DNA: TGTGCCAGCAGCCGCCGGGGGGCAACTGGAAACACCATATATTTT
D gene: NA
J gene: TRBJ1-3
CDR3 length: 15
clone size: NA
V gene: TRBV28

CDR3 protein: CATRSGGNEQFF
CDR3 DNA: TGTGCCACCCGGTCGGGGGGCAATGAGCAGTTCTTC
D gene: TRBD2
J gene: TRBJ2-1
CDR3 length: 12
clone size: NA
V gene: TRBV7-2

CDR3 protein: CASSLGDSAFNYGYTF
CDR3 DNA: TGTGCCAGCAGCTTAGGGGACAGCGCCTTTAACTATGGCTACACCTTC
D gene: TRBD1
J gene: TRBJ1-2
CDR3 length: 16
clone size: NA
V gene: TRBV7-8

CDR3 protein: CASSSRDRGNIQYF
CDR3 DNA: TGTGCCAGCAGTTCCCGGGACAGGGGTAACATTCAGTACTTC
D gene: TRBD1
J gene: TRBJ2-4
CDR3 length: 14
clone size: NA
V gene: TRBV27

CDR3 protein: CAHSGTVHSGNTIYF
CDR3 DNA: TGTGCTCACTCCGGGACAGTTCACTCTGGAAACACCATATATTTT
D gene: TRBD1
J gene: TRBJ1-3
CDR3 length: 15
clone size: NA
V gene: TRBV10-3

CDR3 protein: CASGPGQEQETQYF
CDR3 DNA: TGTGCCAGCGGTCCAGGACAGGAGCAAGAGACCCAGTACTTC
D gene: TRBD1
J gene: TRBJ2-5
CDR3 length: 14
clone size: NA
V gene: TRBV18

CDR3 protein: CASSIPGHSYEQYF
CDR3 DNA: TGTGCCAGTAGTATTCCGGGACATAGCTACGAGCAGTACTTC
D gene: NA
J gene: TRBJ2-7
CDR3 length: 14
clone size: NA
V gene: TRBV19

CDR3 protein: CASRVALGEKLFF
CDR3 DNA: TGTGCCAGCAGAGTAGCGCTTGGAGAAAAACTGTTTTTT
D gene: NA
J gene: TRBJ1-4
CDR3 length: 13
clone size: NA
V gene: TRBV28

CDR3 protein: CASSSDDEVAFF
CDR3 DNA: TGCGCCAGCAGCTCCGACGACGAGGTAGCTTTCTTT
D gene: NA
J gene: TRBJ1-1
CDR3 length: 12
clone size: NA
V gene: TRBV5-1

CDR3 protein: CATSVTGRELYGYTF
CDR3 DNA: TGTGCCACCAGCGTAACCGGCCGGGAGCTCTATGGCTACACCTTC
D gene: NA
J gene: TRBJ1-2
CDR3 length: 15
clone size: NA
V gene: TRBV15

CDR3 protein: CASRSTYNSPLHF
CDR3 DNA: TGTGCCAGCAGATCAACCTATAATTCACCCCTCCACTTT
D gene: NA
J gene: TRBJ1-6
CDR3 length: 13
clone size: once
V gene: TRBV5-8

CDR3 protein: CATARGGNEQFF
CDR3 DNA: TGTGCCACCGCGAGGGGGGGCAATGAGCAGTTCTTC
D gene: NA
J gene: TRBJ2-1
CDR3 length: 12
clone size: NA
V gene: TRBV3-1/TRBV3-2

CDR3 protein: CASSSDQGAAGKLFF
CDR3 DNA: TGTGCCAGCTCAAGCGATCAGGGGGCTGCGGGAAAACTGTTTTTT
D gene: TRBD1
J gene: TRBJ1-4
CDR3 length: 15
clone size: NA
V gene: TRBV18

CDR3 protein: CASSQRGWVGELFF
CDR3 DNA: TGTGCCAGCAGCCAACGCGGGTGGGTCGGGGAGCTGTTTTTT
D gene: NA
J gene: TRBJ2-2
CDR3 length: 14
clone size: NA
V gene: TRBV14